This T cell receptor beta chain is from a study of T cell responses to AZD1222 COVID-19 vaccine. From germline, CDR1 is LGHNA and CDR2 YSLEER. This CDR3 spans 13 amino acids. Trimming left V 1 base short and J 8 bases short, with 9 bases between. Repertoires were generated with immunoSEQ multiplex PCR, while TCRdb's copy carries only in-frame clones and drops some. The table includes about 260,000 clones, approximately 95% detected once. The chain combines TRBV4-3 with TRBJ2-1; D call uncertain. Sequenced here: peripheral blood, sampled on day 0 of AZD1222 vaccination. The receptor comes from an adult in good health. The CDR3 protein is CASSQALWDEQFF. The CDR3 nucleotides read TGCGCCAGCAGCCAAGCCCTTTGGGATGAGCAGTTCTTC.